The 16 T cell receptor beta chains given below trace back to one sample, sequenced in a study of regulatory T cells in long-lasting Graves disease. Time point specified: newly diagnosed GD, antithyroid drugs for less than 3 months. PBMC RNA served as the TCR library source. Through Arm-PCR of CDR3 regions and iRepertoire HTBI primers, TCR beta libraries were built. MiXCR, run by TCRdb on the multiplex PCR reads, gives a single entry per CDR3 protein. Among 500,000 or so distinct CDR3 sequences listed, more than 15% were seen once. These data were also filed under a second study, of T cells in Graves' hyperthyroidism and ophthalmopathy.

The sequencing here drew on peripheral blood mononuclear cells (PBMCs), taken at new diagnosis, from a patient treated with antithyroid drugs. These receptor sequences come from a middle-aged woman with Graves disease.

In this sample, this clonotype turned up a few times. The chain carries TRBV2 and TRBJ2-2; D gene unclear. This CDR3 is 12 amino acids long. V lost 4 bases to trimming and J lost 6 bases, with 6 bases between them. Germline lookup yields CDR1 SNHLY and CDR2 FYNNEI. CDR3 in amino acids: CASSVLAGELFF. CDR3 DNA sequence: TGTGCCAGCAGTGTTTTAGCCGGGGAGCTGTTTTTT.

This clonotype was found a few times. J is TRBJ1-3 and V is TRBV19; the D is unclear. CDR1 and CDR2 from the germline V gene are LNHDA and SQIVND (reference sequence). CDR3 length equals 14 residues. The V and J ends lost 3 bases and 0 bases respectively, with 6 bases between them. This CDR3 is CASSMTSSGNTIYF. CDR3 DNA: TGTGCCAGTAGTATGACGTCCTCTGGAAACACCATATATTTT.

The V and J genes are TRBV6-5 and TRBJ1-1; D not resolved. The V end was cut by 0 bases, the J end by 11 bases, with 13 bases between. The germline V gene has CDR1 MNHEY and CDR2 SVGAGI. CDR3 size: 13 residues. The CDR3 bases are TGTGCCAGCAGTTACTCAGTGGGCCCCGGGGCTTTCTTT. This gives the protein CASSYSVGPGAFF.

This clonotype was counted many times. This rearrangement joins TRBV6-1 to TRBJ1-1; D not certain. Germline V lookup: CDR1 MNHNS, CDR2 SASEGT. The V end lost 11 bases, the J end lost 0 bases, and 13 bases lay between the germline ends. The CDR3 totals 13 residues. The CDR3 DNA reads TGTGCCCTTTTCCGGGGTATGAACACTGAAGCTTTCTTT. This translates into CALFRGMNTEAFF.

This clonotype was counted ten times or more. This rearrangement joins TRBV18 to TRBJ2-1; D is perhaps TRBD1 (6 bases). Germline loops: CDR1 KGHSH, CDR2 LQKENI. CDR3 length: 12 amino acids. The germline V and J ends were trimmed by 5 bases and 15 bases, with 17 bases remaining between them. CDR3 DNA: TGTGCCAGCTCAGGGGGCCAGGACCATCGGTTCTTC. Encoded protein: CASSGGQDHRFF.

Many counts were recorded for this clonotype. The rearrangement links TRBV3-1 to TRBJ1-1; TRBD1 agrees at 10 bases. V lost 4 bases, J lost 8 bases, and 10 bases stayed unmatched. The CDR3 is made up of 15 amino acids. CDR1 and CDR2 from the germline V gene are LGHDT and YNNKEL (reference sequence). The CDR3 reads CASSRRRDRGVEAFF. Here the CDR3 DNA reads TGTGCCAGCAGCCGACGCCGGGACAGGGGCGTGGAAGCTTTCTTT.

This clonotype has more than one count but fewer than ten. The CDR3 reads CSAPTGRGGYTF. The CDR3 DNA is TGCAGTGCACCGACAGGGCGGGGTGGCTACACCTTC. The chain joins TRBV20-1 to TRBJ1-2, with TRBD1 identical over 7 bases. With 6 bases clipped from V and 7 bases from J, the junction kept 8 bases outside the gene matches. The germline V gene encodes CDR1 DFQATT and CDR2 SNEGSKA (reference sequence). This CDR3 contains 12 residues.

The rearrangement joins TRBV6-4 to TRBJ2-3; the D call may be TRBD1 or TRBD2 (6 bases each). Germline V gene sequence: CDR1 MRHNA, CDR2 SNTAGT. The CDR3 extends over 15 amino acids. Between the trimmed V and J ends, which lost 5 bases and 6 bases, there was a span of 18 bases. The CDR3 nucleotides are TGTGCCAGCAGTTCCCGGATTCTCGGGGGCGATACGCAGTATTTT. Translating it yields CASSSRILGGDTQYF.

CDR3 in DNA: TGTGCCAGCAAAGCGGGGCATAATGAAAAACTGTTTTTT. Protein sequence: CASKAGHNEKLFF. The rearrangement links TRBV25-1 to TRBJ1-4; TRBD1 might be the D (5 bases). V lost 7 bases and J lost 4, with 10 bases in between. Germline-derived CDR1 and CDR2 are MGHDK and SYGVNS. There are 13 residues in the CDR3.

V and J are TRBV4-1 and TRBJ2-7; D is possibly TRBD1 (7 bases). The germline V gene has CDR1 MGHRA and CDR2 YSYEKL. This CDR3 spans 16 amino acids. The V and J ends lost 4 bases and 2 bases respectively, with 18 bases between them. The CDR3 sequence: CASSPARQGEAYEQYF. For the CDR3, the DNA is TGCGCCAGCAGCCCCGCCAGGCAGGGGGAGGCCTACGAGCAGTACTTC.

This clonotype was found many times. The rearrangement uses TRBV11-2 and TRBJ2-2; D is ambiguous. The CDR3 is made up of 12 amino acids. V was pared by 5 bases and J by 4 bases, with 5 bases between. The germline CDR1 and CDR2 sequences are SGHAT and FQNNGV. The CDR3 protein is CASSPLTGELFF. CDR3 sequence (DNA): TGTGCCAGCAGCCCTCTCACCGGGGAGCTGTTTTTT.

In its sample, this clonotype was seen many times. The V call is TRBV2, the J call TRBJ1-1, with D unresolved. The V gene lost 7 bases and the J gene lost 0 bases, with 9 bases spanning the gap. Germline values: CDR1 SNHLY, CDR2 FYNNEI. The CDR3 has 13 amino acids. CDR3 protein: CASIFDMNTEAFF. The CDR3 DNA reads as TGTGCCAGCATATTTGACATGAACACTGAAGCTTTCTTT.

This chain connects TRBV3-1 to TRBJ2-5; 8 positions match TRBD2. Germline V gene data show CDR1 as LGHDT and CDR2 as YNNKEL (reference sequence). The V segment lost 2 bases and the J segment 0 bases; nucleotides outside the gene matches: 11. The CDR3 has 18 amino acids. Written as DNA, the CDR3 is TGTGCCAGCAGCCAACTTTTGCGGGGGGCCCCCCACCAAGAGACCCAGTACTTC. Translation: CASSQLLRGAPHQETQYF.

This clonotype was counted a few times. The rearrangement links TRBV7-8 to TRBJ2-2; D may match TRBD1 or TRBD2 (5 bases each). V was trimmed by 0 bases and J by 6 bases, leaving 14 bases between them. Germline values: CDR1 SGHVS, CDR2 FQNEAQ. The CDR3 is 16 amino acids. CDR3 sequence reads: CASSLAGLASAGELFF. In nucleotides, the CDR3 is TGTGCCAGCAGCTTAGCGGGGCTAGCCTCAGCCGGGGAGCTGTTTTTT.

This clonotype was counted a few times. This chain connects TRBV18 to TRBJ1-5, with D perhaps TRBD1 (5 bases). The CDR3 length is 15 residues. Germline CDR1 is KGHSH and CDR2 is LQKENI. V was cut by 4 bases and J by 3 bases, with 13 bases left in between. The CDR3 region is CASSHSGDFNQPQHF. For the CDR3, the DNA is TGTGCCAGCTCACACTCGGGGGATTTCAATCAGCCCCAGCATTTT.

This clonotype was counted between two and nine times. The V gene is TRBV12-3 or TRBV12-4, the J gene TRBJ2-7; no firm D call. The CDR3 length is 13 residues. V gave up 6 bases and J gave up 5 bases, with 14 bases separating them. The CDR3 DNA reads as TGTGCCAGCAGCTTTCTCAGGATCCACGAGCAGTACTTC. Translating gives CASSFLRIHEQYF.